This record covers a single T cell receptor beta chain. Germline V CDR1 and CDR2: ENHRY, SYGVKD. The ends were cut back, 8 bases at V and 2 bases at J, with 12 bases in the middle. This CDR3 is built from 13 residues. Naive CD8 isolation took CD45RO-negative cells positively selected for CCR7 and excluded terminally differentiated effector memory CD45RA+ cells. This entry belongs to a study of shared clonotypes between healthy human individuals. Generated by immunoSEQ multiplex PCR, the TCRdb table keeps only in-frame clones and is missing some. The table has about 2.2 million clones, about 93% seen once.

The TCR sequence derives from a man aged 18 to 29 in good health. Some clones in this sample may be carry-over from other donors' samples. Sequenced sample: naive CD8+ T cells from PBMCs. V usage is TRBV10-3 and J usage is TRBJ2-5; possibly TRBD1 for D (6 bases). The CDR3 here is CAIGAGTQETQYF. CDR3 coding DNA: TGTGCCATCGGTGCAGGGACACAAGAGACCCAGTACTTC.